The T cell receptor beta chain under discussion was sequenced for a study of PD-1 blockade in classical Hodgkin lymphoma. Looking at the study overall: Patients received nivolumab 3 mg/kg intravenously every 2 weeks.

Findings and caveats of the study: As was reported, newly diagnosed patients showed lower baseline TCR diversity than healthy donors did. Complete responders entered with baseline diversity on par with newly diagnosed patients, the results showed.

Method: immunoSEQ multiplex PCR; TCRdb's copy keeps in-frame clones and lacks some. The repertoire holds 66,000 or so clones, with roughly two thirds as singletons. Every patient was affected by relapse after autologous stem cell transplantation, while exposure to brentuximab vedotin was not uniform. Best responses were complete response, partial response or progressive disease. With regard to this clone: What it binds is unknown.

The CDR3 is 11 amino acids. Looked up from germline, CDR1 is SNHLY and CDR2 is FYNNEI. The ends lost 10 bases at V and 16 bases at J; junction bases unmatched: 12. The clonotype comes from a human donor with classical Hodgkin lymphoma. The source material was peripheral blood mononuclear cells (PBMCs), sampled before the second cycle of nivolumab. The chain couples TRBV2 to TRBJ2-1, with TRBD1 identical over 8 bases. The CDR3 region is CATELQGASFF. Written as DNA, the CDR3 is TGTGCCACCGAACTCCAGGGGGCCTCATTCTTC.